Listed below are T cell receptor beta chains from one sample, sequenced in a study of blood T cell repertoires in COVID-19. Clones were sequenced by immunoSEQ multiplex PCR, and TCRdb holds only the in-frame ones, with some missing. The sample yields 100,000 to 150,000 clones, about 85% seen once. Sequencing was done on a sample of peripheral blood. All receptors derive from a woman at least 80 years old with COVID-19, enrolled during active disease. Both conserved end residues are trimmed from each CDR3.

j_gene: TRBJ2-1
v_gene: TRBV4-3
CDR3aa: ASSKDRTDNEQF

j_gene: TRBJ1-6
v_gene: TRBV6-6
CDR3aa: ASTSLGVGPLPLH

j_gene: TRBJ1-2
v_gene: TRBV19
CDR3aa: ASSTAGGADYGYT

j_gene: TRBJ1-3
v_gene: TRBV19
CDR3aa: ASRGGPVSGNTIY

j_gene: TRBJ1-4
v_gene: TRBV28
CDR3aa: ASSFRGTNEKLF

j_gene: TRBJ1-2
v_gene: TRBV19
CDR3aa: ASRRQLNYGYT

j_gene: TRBJ2-7
v_gene: TRBV18
CDR3aa: ASSPPMGSMYEQY

j_gene: TRBJ2-2
v_gene: TRBV6-6
CDR3aa: ASRFLKAGNTGELF

j_gene: TRBJ2-3
v_gene: TRBV5-4
CDR3aa: ASSPGQGTDTQY

j_gene: TRBJ2-3
v_gene: TRBV5-1
CDR3aa: ASSQESGGVGDTQY

j_gene: TRBJ2-3
v_gene: TRBV6-2/TRBV6-3
CDR3aa: ASSSGRFTSDTQY

j_gene: TRBJ1-6
v_gene: TRBV7-8
CDR3aa: ASSLGGDRNSPLH

j_gene: TRBJ1-4
v_gene: TRBV5-5
CDR3aa: ASSLSGSTNEKLF

j_gene: TRBJ2-7
v_gene: TRBV4-1
CDR3aa: ASSQPGTSGSRQY

j_gene: TRBJ1-2
v_gene: TRBV11-1
CDR3aa: ASSRQGRDGYT

j_gene: TRBJ2-3
v_gene: TRBV7-9
CDR3aa: ASSFGRQGLATDTQY

j_gene: TRBJ2-1
v_gene: TRBV5-4
CDR3aa: ASSVQGYRKF

j_gene: TRBJ2-5
v_gene: TRBV5-1
CDR3aa: ASSGHGTGAGETQY

j_gene: TRBJ1-5
v_gene: TRBV12-3/TRBV12-4
CDR3aa: ASTNDNQPQH

j_gene: TRBJ2-2
v_gene: TRBV9
CDR3aa: ASSSSGQSTGELF

j_gene: TRBJ1-1
v_gene: TRBV5-1
CDR3aa: ASSRLIGENTEAF

j_gene: TRBJ2-2
v_gene: TRBV9
CDR3aa: ASSGLANTGELF